What follows are 22 T cell receptor beta chains derived from one specimen sequenced in a study of blood T cell repertoires in COVID-19. The table came from immunoSEQ multiplex PCR; TCRdb's copy has only in-frame clones and leaves some out. The sample consists of 150,000 to 200,000 clones, about three quarters of them appearing once. Sequenced: peripheral blood. These receptors were obtained from a man aged 55 to 70 with acute or convalescent COVID-19.

The chain has TRBV9 and TRBJ2-1; 7 bases are shared with TRBD2. The CDR3 extends over 15 amino acids. The V segment lost 3 bases and the J segment 4 bases; nucleotides outside the gene matches: 7. Germline CDR1 and CDR2: SGDLS and YYNGEE. Here the CDR3 reads CASSGPGAGYNEQFF. The CDR3 DNA reads as TGTGCCAGCAGCGGACCGGGAGCGGGGTACAATGAGCAGTTCTTC.

This chain connects TRBV6-6 to TRBJ2-2; perhaps TRBD1 as D (5 bases). CDR1 is MNHNY and CDR2 is SVGAGI in the germline V gene (reference sequence). The CDR3 totals 16 residues. The V end was cut by 4 bases, the J end by 0 bases, with 12 bases between. The CDR3 DNA reads TGTGCCAGCAGTTTCAACAGGATCGCGAACACCGGGGAGCTGTTTTTT. Translated: CASSFNRIANTGELFF.

This clone has only one observation. This chain connects TRBV7-6 to TRBJ2-3; D is unclear. Trimming left V 5 bases short and J 0 bases short, with 9 bases between. This CDR3 spans 14 amino acids. CDR1 SGHVS and CDR2 FNYEAQ come from the germline V gene. The CDR3: CASSRVGSTDTQYF. The CDR3 DNA follows: TGTGCCAGCAGCCGGGTTGGCAGCACAGATACGCAGTATTTT.

The CDR3 coding sequence is TGTGCCAGCAGCAGGTCTAGCGGGGGTAGCGCAGATACGCAGTATTTT. Amino acids: CASSRSSGGSADTQYF. V gene TRBV21-1 combines with J gene TRBJ2-3; the table assigns TRBD2, which was not confirmed against the DNA. TRBV21-1 corresponds to a pseudogene. This CDR3 contains 16 residues.

The chain has TRBV11-2 and TRBJ1-1; no reliable D call. The germline V and J ends were trimmed by 0 bases and 6 bases, with 14 bases remaining between them. This CDR3 comprises 15 residues. Germline loops: CDR1 SGHAT, CDR2 FQNNGV. CDR3 loop: CASSLDPRRRAEAFF. Here the CDR3 DNA reads TGTGCCAGCAGCTTAGACCCCCGGAGGAGGGCTGAAGCTTTCTTT. Full variable domain (rest looked up from reference TRBV11-2 and TRBJ1-1): EAGVAQSPRYKIIEKRQSVAFWCNPISGHATLYWYQQILGQGPKLLIQFQNNGVVDDSQLPKDRFSAERLKGVDSTLKIQPAKLEDSAVYLCASSLDPRRRAEAFFGQGTRLTVV.

The chain uses TRBV5-1 and TRBJ1-4; D is unclear. This CDR3 is built from 14 residues. Germline values: CDR1 SGHRS, CDR2 YFSETQ. The V end lost 2 bases, the J end lost 10 bases, and 15 bases lay between the germline ends. CDR3 DNA: TGCGCCAGCAGCTTAAGTAATCAGGAGGCAAAACTGTTTTTT. Translating gives CASSLSNQEAKLFF.

This chain uses TRBV10-3 with TRBJ1-2; tentatively, D is TRBD1 (5 bases). The CDR3 is made up of 16 amino acids. Germline V gene data show CDR1 as ENHRY and CDR2 as SYGVKD. V was shortened by 3 bases and J by 2 bases, with 16 bases between the two germline ends. CDR3 region: CAISDETALPNYGYTF. CDR3 nucleotides: TGTGCCATCAGTGACGAGACAGCGCTCCCGAACTATGGCTACACCTTC.

The chain combines TRBV6-1 with TRBJ2-1; D call uncertain. The CDR3 runs 14 residues. Germline V gene data show CDR1 as MNHNS and CDR2 as SASEGT. V lost 3 bases and J lost 3, with 9 bases in between. CDR3 in DNA: TGTGCCAGCAGTGATGGCGGAAACTACAATGAGCAGTTCTTC. Protein: CASSDGGNYNEQFF.

The genes are TRBV12-3 or TRBV12-4 and TRBJ1-2; D may be TRBD1 (5 bases). Trimming cost V 4 bases and J 10 bases, with 16 bases left between them. This CDR3 region has 13 residues. This CDR3 reads CASSSPGSRDYTF. The DNA of the CDR3 is TGTGCCAGCAGTTCCCCGGGCTCCAGGGACTACACCTTC.

The chain combines TRBV5-1 with TRBJ2-3; TRBD1 matches at 8 bases. The V and J ends lost 0 bases and 6 bases, in that order; junction bases with no gene match: 3. CDR1 is SGHRS, CDR2 YFSETQ, per germline. CDR3 length equals 14 residues. Written as DNA, the CDR3 is TGCGCCAGCAGCTTGGCAGGGGGCGAGGATACGCAGTATTTT. Its translation is CASSLAGGEDTQYF. Complete variable domain (other parts from reference TRBV5-1 and TRBJ2-3): KAGVTQTPRYLIKTRGQQVTLSCSPISGHRSVSWYQQTPGQGLQFLFEYFSETQRNKGNFPGRFSGRQFSNSRSEMNVSTLELGDSALYLCASSLAGGEDTQYFGPGTRLTVL.

Here the CDR3 DNA reads TGTGCCAGCAGCTTGCAGGGGGGTACTGAAGCTTTCTTT. Amino acids: CASSLQGGTEAFF. The chain is built from TRBV5-8 and TRBJ1-1; 7 nucleotides align to TRBD1. Germline CDR1 SGHTS, CDR2 YDEGEE. The junction had 2 bases not matched to a gene; V was cut back by 1 base and J by 5 bases. CDR3 length equals 13 residues.

This clone was seen more than once but under ten times. CDR3 sequence (DNA): TGTGCCAGCAGCCCACCCGACACATTTAATGAAAAACTGTTTTTT. Amino acids: CASSPPDTFNEKLFF. The chain couples TRBV11-2 to TRBJ1-4; D unresolved. Trimming took 5 bases from V and 4 from J, leaving 14 bases between them. Germline-derived CDR1 and CDR2 are SGHAT and FQNNGV. CDR3 length equals 15 residues. Based on the CDR3 plus reference TRBV11-2 and TRBJ1-4, the full variable domain is EAGVAQSPRYKIIEKRQSVAFWCNPISGHATLYWYQQILGQGPKLLIQFQNNGVVDDSQLPKDRFSAERLKGVDSTLKIQPAKLEDSAVYLCASSPPDTFNEKLFFGSGTQLSVL.

This clone has more than one count but fewer than ten. The chain joins TRBV29-1 to TRBJ2-5; a possible D gene is TRBD2 (5 bases). Trimming removed 7 bases at V and 2 bases at J, with 14 bases between. The CDR3 runs to 13 residues. Germline-derived CDR1 and CDR2 are SQVTM and ANQGSEA. CDR3 protein: CSAEGRLQETQYF. DNA of the CDR3: TGCAGCGCCGAGGGTAGGCTGCAAGAGACCCAGTACTTC.

This clone was counted a few times. This rearrangement joins TRBV5-6 to TRBJ2-1, with a weak D call TRBD1 (6 bases). Trimming left V 3 bases short and J 0 bases short, with 10 bases between. The CDR3 totals 15 residues. CDR1 and CDR2 (germline): SGHDT, YYEEEE. The CDR3 nucleotides are TGTGCCAGCAGCTCCGGACAGAACTCCTACAATGAGCAGTTCTTC. Protein sequence: CASSSGQNSYNEQFF. Together with reference TRBV5-6 and TRBJ2-1, the CDR3 gives the full variable domain: DAGVTQSPTHLIKTRGQQVTLRCSPKSGHDTVSWYQQALGQGPQFIFQYYEEEERQRGNFPDRFSGHQFPNYSSELNVNALLLGDSALYLCASSSGQNSYNEQFFGPGTRLTVL.

The CDR3 here is CASSLFRGGNEKLFF. Here the CDR3 DNA reads TGTGCCAGCAGCTTATTCAGGGGAGGGAATGAAAAACTGTTTTTT. This chain connects TRBV7-8 to TRBJ1-4; TRBD1 might be the D (6 bases). The CDR3 covers 15 residues. Germline values: CDR1 SGHVS, CDR2 FQNEAQ. The V end lost 2 bases, the J end lost 5 bases, and 12 bases lay between the germline ends. The full variable domain, with the rest looked up from reference TRBV7-8 and TRBJ1-4, is GAGVSQSPRYKVAKRGQDVALRCDPISGHVSLFWYQQALGQGPEFLTYFQNEAQLDKSGLPSDRFFAERPEGSVSTLKIQRTQQEDSAVYLCASSLFRGGNEKLFFGSGTQLSVL.

The chain couples TRBV7-3 to TRBJ2-5; D uncertain. Germline CDR1 and CDR2: SGHTA and FQGTGA. The CDR3 is 15 residues long. Between the trimmed V and J ends, which lost 1 base and 0 bases, there was a span of 9 bases. The DNA for the CDR3 is TGTGCCAGCAGCTTAATGGGCCAGGACCAAGAGACCCAGTACTTC. Its protein product is CASSLMGQDQETQYF.

The CDR3 nucleotides read TGCGCCAGCAGCTCCAGGACAGGGATACTAGGCTACACCTTC. This codes for CASSSRTGILGYTF. The V call is TRBV4-3, the J call TRBJ1-2; 8 nucleotides agree with TRBD1. Trimming at V came to 5 bases and at J to 8 bases, leaving 10 bases not matched to a gene. There are 14 residues in the CDR3. CDR1 and CDR2 (germline): LGHNA, YSLEER.

This chain connects TRBV3-1 (or the pseudogene TRBV3-2) to TRBJ2-2, with D tentatively TRBD2 (6 bases). This CDR3 has 13 residues. The germline V gene has CDR1 LGHDT and CDR2 YNNKEL (reference sequence). Trimming left V 3 bases short and J 8 bases short, with 10 bases between. CDR3: CASSHRETGELFF. The CDR3 nucleotides read TGTGCCAGCAGCCACCGGGAGACGGGGGAGCTGTTTTTT.

The CDR3 DNA follows: TGCGCCAGCAGCCAAGTCCAGGGCCACGAGCAGTACTTC. Residues: CASSQVQGHEQYF. The V gene is TRBV4-3, the J gene TRBJ2-7, with TRBD1 as a possible D gene (5 bases). The CDR3 is 13 amino acids. Deletions cut 1 base from V and 5 bases from J, with 9 bases between. Per the germline V gene, CDR1 is LGHNA and CDR2 is YSLEER.

The rearrangement joins TRBV6-1 to TRBJ2-4; 9 nucleotides align to TRBD1. This CDR3 contains 19 residues. V shed 1 base, J shed 0 bases, and the junction held 10 bases outside the gene matches. The germline V gene has CDR1 MNHNS and CDR2 SASEGT. Written as DNA, the CDR3 is TGTGCCAGCAGTGAAGGCGGGACAGGGTGGGACGGAGCCAAAAACATTCAGTACTTC. This codes for CASSEGGTGWDGAKNIQYF.

The J gene is TRBJ2-5, the V gene TRBV18; 8 positions agree with TRBD1. The V and J ends lost 4 bases and 2 bases, in that order; junction bases with no gene match: 0. CDR1 KGHSH and CDR2 LQKENI come from the germline V gene. CDR3 length equals 13 residues. The DNA for the CDR3 is TGTGCCAGCTCACGGGACAGGCAAGAGACCCAGTACTTC. It codes for CASSRDRQETQYF.

This clone is a singleton in its sample. The chain couples TRBV9 to TRBJ2-3; 11 bases fit TRBD2. Per the germline V gene, CDR1 is SGDLS and CDR2 is YYNGEE. With V trimmed by 3 bases and J by 1 base, 4 bases remained unmatched. This CDR3 is built from 16 residues. DNA of the CDR3: TGTGCCAGCAGCGCTCCGACTAGCGGGGGCACAGATACGCAGTATTTT. Translated, it gives CASSAPTSGGTDTQYF. Using reference TRBV9 and TRBJ2-3 for the parts outside the CDR3, the full variable domain is DSGVTQTPKHLITATGQRVTLRCSPRSGDLSVYWYQQSLDQGLQFLIQYYNGEERAKGNILERFSAQQFPDLHSELNLSSLELGDSALYFCASSAPTSGGTDTQYFGPGTRLTVL.